Each of the 13 T cell receptor beta chains below was sequenced from the same sample in a study of OX40 agonist ivuxolimab in advanced cancers. TCRdb keeps only in-frame clones here, not all; method: immunoSEQ multiplex PCR. Found here are approximately 66,000 clones, roughly nine tenths of them singletons; the top ten hold under 7.5%. This material consisted of CD4+ or CD8+ T cells sorted from blood, taken in a trial of the OX40 agonist ivuxolimab. The receptors were gathered from an adult with an advanced solid tumor such as melanoma, head and neck, liver or kidney cancer.

The V call is TRBV5-5, the J call TRBJ2-5, with D perhaps matching TRBD1 (6 bases). The CDR3 is 15 residues long. Germline loops: CDR1 SGHKS, CDR2 YYEKEE (reference sequence). The V and J ends lost 4 bases and 1 base respectively, with 14 bases between them. CDR3 in amino acids: CASSVSRDTQETQYF. The CDR3 DNA reads as TGTGCCAGCAGCGTCTCCCGGGACACCCAAGAGACCCAGTACTTC.

V is TRBV9 and J is TRBJ2-1; a weak D match, TRBD2 (6 bases). The CDR3 is 17 amino acids. V was shortened by 0 bases and J by 3 bases, with 16 bases between the two germline ends. The germline CDR1 and CDR2 sequences are SGDLS and YYNGEE. CDR3 nucleotides: TGTGCCAGCAGCGTAGGGGGACTTCCCTCCCACTACAATGAGCAGTTCTTC. Its protein is CASSVGGLPSHYNEQFF.

V usage is TRBV7-3 and J usage is TRBJ2-1; TRBD1 matches 8 bases. Germline V lookup: CDR1 SGHTA, CDR2 FQGTGA. The V segment lost 0 bases and the J segment 6 bases; nucleotides outside the gene matches: 4. This CDR3 region has 15 residues. The CDR3 DNA reads as TGTGCCAGCAGCTTAACAGGGACAGGTGCCAATGAGCAGTTCTTC. This codes for CASSLTGTGANEQFF.

The chain is built from TRBV11-1 and TRBJ1-1; D remains ambiguous. V gave up 4 bases and J gave up 8 bases, with 14 bases separating them. The germline V gene encodes CDR1 SGHAT and CDR2 FQDESV (reference sequence). CDR3 size: 13 residues. The CDR3 spells CASSSEVTDEAFF. CDR3 DNA sequence: TGTGCCAGCAGCTCTGAGGTAACGGACGAAGCTTTCTTT.

The chain couples TRBV6-6 to TRBJ1-5; 7 bases are a match to TRBD1. Germline V gives CDR1 MNHNY, CDR2 SVGAGI (reference sequence). This CDR3 spans 15 amino acids. The J segment lost 2 bases and the V segment lost 5 bases, leaving 6 bases of the junction unmatched. This CDR3 is CASSRPDRGNQPQHF. DNA of the CDR3: TGTGCCAGCAGTCGCCCCGACAGGGGCAATCAGCCCCAGCATTTT.

CDR3 DNA: TGTGCCAGCAGTTTAATCCCGGGACAGGTTGAAGAGCAGTACTTC. Its translation: CASSLIPGQVEEQYF. This rearrangement joins TRBV28 to TRBJ2-7; TRBD1 aligns across 8 bases. With 2 bases clipped from V and 7 bases from J, the junction kept 10 bases outside the gene matches. CDR3 length: 15 amino acids. Germline assignment: CDR1 MDHEN and CDR2 SYDVKM.

V gene TRBV11-3 combines with J gene TRBJ2-1; D call uncertain. The CDR3 loop spans 15 amino acids. V lost 0 bases, J lost 6 bases, and 12 bases lay in between. The germline CDR1 and CDR2 sequences are SGHNT and YENEEA. The CDR3 DNA reads as TGTGCCAGCAGCTTAGACCCCGGCCCATTCAATGAGCAGTTCTTC. Amino acid sequence: CASSLDPGPFNEQFF.

The chain combines TRBV5-4 with TRBJ1-6, with D perhaps matching TRBD1 (5 bases). CDR1 and CDR2 from the germline V gene are SGHNT and YYREEE (reference sequence). Deletions cut 4 bases from V and 10 bases from J, with 15 bases between. This CDR3 has 14 residues. CDR3 loop: CASSHLGGESPLHF. The CDR3 coding sequence is TGTGCCAGCAGCCATCTGGGGGGGGAATCACCCCTCCACTTT. The entire variable domain, with the rest obtained from reference TRBV5-4 and TRBJ1-6, is as follows: ETGVTQSPTHLIKTRGQQVTLRCSSQSGHNTVSWYQQALGQGPQFIFQYYREEENGRGNFPPRFSGLQFPNYSSELNVNALELDDSALYLCASSHLGGESPLHFGNGTRLTVT.

This sequence joins TRBV4-3 and TRBJ2-1; TRBD2 matches 10 bases. CDR1 is LGHNA, CDR2 YSLEER, per germline. The CDR3 is 15 residues long. V shed 1 base and J 12 bases; nucleotides not matched to a gene: 9. The CDR3 region is CASSQAALAGVVQFF. The CDR3 DNA is TGCGCCAGCAGCCAAGCCGCTCTAGCGGGAGTCGTGCAGTTCTTC.

V gene TRBV4-2 combines with J gene TRBJ2-3; 13 nucleotides align to TRBD2. Germline lookup yields CDR1 LGHNA and CDR2 YNFKEQ. J was trimmed by 0 bases and V by 4 bases; bases with no gene match: 4. This CDR3 is built from 17 residues. The CDR3: CASSLRTSGSSTDTQYF. CDR3 in DNA: TGTGCCAGCAGCCTGCGGACTAGCGGGAGTAGCACAGATACGCAGTATTTT.

The genes are TRBV11-3 and TRBJ2-5, with a tentative D call TRBD1 (6 bases). The CDR3 covers 15 residues. From germline, CDR1 is SGHNT and CDR2 YENEEA. V lost 4 bases and J lost 1, with 13 bases in between. Here the CDR3 DNA reads TGTGCCAGCAGCTCGAGGGGGAGTCCCCAAGAGACCCAGTACTTC. Encoded protein: CASSSRGSPQETQYF.

The chain uses TRBV14 and TRBJ2-3; 12 positions agree with TRBD2. The CDR3 is made up of 15 amino acids. Germline CDR1 and CDR2: SGHDN and FVKESK. V lost 4 bases to trimming and J lost 6 bases; unmatched junction nucleotides: 5. CDR3 sequence: CASSPTSGRYDTQYF. Here the CDR3 DNA reads TGTGCCAGCAGCCCAACTAGCGGGAGGTATGATACGCAGTATTTT.

The V and J genes are TRBV5-8 and TRBJ2-7; D perhaps matches TRBD2 (5 bases). V lost 2 bases and J 1 base, leaving 7 bases between the germline ends. CDR3 length: 13 amino acids. CDR1 is SGHTS and CDR2 is YDEGEE in the germline V gene. The CDR3 DNA sequence: TGTGCCAGCAGCTTCGCGGGTTCCTACGAGCAGTACTTC. Protein product: CASSFAGSYEQYF.